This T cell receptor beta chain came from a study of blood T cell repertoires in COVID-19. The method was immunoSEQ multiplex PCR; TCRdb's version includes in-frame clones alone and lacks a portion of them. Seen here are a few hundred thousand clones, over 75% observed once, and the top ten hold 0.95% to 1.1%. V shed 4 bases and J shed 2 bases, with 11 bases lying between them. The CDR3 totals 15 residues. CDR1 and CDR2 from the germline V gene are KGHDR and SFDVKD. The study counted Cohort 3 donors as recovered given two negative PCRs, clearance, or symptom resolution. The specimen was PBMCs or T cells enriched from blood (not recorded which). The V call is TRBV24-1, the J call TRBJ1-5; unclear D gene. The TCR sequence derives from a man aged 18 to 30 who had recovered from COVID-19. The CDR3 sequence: CATSDPRRGNQPQHF. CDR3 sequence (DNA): TGTGCCACCAGTGACCCCCGGCGGGGCAATCAGCCCCAGCATTTT.